A selection of T cell receptor beta chains follows, all from one sample in a study of siplizumab effects on memory and regulatory T cells. Assay used: immunoSEQ multiplex PCR; TCRdb lists only in-frame clones, some missing. The data show some 7,000 clones, around 70% seen once. Specimen: effector memory CD8+ T cells sorted from blood. The source is a human donor in good health. The CDR3 runs from the conserved cysteine through the conserved F or W. Each record gives: J gene, D gene, clone size, V gene, CDR3 DNA, CDR3 protein. A D gene is named only where the DNA matches it firmly. For some rows the clone size is stated as once, few or many, or as a class when expanded; others skip it.

j_gene: TRBJ2-1; d_gene: TRBD1; abundance: -; v_gene: TRBV28; CDR3nt: TGTGCCAGCAGTTCCCGGGGACAGGGGAGCAATGAGCAGTTCTTC; CDR3aa: CASSSRGQGSNEQFF
j_gene: TRBJ2-1; d_gene: TRBD2; abundance: -; v_gene: TRBV5-4; CDR3nt: TGTGCCAGCTCTAGCGGGAGGCATAATGAGCAGTTCTTC; CDR3aa: CASSSGRHNEQFF
j_gene: TRBJ2-2; d_gene: TRBD2; abundance: -; v_gene: TRBV19; CDR3nt: TGTGCCAGTAGTATCGGGAGGATCGACACCGGGGAGCTGTTTTTT; CDR3aa: CASSIGRIDTGELFF
j_gene: TRBJ2-7; d_gene: -; abundance: -; v_gene: TRBV10-3; CDR3nt: TGTGCCACTAAGGAGGGGGCGAACGCCCCGGGGGAGCAGTACTTC; CDR3aa: CATKEGANAPGEQYF
j_gene: TRBJ2-7; d_gene: -; abundance: -; v_gene: TRBV7-1; CDR3nt: TGTGCCAGCAGCCTACCGGGGGAGTCCTACGAGCAGTACTTC; CDR3aa: CASSLPGESYEQYF
j_gene: TRBJ2-7; d_gene: TRBD2; abundance: once; v_gene: TRBV25-1; CDR3nt: TGTGCCAGCAGTGCCCTAGCGGAGGAGCAGTACTTC; CDR3aa: CASSALAEEQYF
j_gene: TRBJ2-1; d_gene: TRBD2; abundance: -; v_gene: TRBV25-1; CDR3nt: TGTGCCAGCCTCAGCCGGGACTATCACAATGAGCAGTTCTTC; CDR3aa: CASLSRDYHNEQFF
j_gene: TRBJ1-5; d_gene: -; abundance: -; v_gene: TRBV27; CDR3nt: TGTGCCAGCAGTCCCCTCGCCGGGGGGAATCAGCCCCAGCATTTT; CDR3aa: CASSPLAGGNQPQHF
j_gene: TRBJ2-6; d_gene: TRBD2; abundance: -; v_gene: TRBV6-4; CDR3nt: TGTGCCAGCAGTCGGGGGGGAAGCTCTGGGGCCAACGTCCTGACTTTC; CDR3aa: CASSRGGSSGANVLTF
j_gene: TRBJ2-7; d_gene: TRBD1; abundance: -; v_gene: TRBV9; CDR3nt: TGTGCCAGCAGCCCACGGGACAGCCACACCTACGAGCAGTACTTC; CDR3aa: CASSPRDSHTYEQYF
j_gene: TRBJ1-3; d_gene: -; abundance: -; v_gene: TRBV5-4; CDR3nt: TGTGCCAGCAGCGGCAGCGGGGAATCAGGAAACACCATATATTTT; CDR3aa: CASSGSGESGNTIYF
j_gene: TRBJ2-3; d_gene: -; abundance: -; v_gene: TRBV5-4; CDR3nt: TGTGCCAGCAGCTTCCGGGGGGCGAAGACAGATACGCAGTATTTT; CDR3aa: CASSFRGAKTDTQYF
j_gene: TRBJ1-2; d_gene: TRBD1; abundance: -; v_gene: TRBV7-2; CDR3nt: TGTGCCAGCAGCTTAGGGGGGACAGCGGGCTATGGCTACACCTTC; CDR3aa: CASSLGGTAGYGYTF
j_gene: TRBJ1-4; d_gene: -; abundance: -; v_gene: TRBV27; CDR3nt: TGTGCCAGCAGTTTGGGCTATGCAACTAATGAAAAACTGTTTTTT; CDR3aa: CASSLGYATNEKLFF
j_gene: TRBJ1-1; d_gene: -; abundance: -; v_gene: TRBV19; CDR3nt: TGTGCCAGTACCCCGGGGGGGCGAGGTTACACTGAAGCTTTCTTT; CDR3aa: CASTPGGRGYTEAFF
j_gene: TRBJ2-7; d_gene: -; abundance: once; v_gene: TRBV4-2; CDR3nt: TGTGCCAGCAGCCAAGCGGACAAATCCTACGAGCAGTACTTC; CDR3aa: CASSQADKSYEQYF
j_gene: TRBJ2-3; d_gene: -; abundance: -; v_gene: TRBV6-4; CDR3nt: TGTGCCAGCAGTGACTCGCAGGGCGCAGATACGCAGTATTTT; CDR3aa: CASSDSQGADTQYF
j_gene: TRBJ2-7; d_gene: TRBD2; abundance: once; v_gene: TRBV27; CDR3nt: TGTGCCAGCAGTCAGGGACTAGCGGGAGGCGCGGGAAGCTACGAGCAGTACTTC; CDR3aa: CASSQGLAGGAGSYEQYF
j_gene: TRBJ1-6; d_gene: -; abundance: -; v_gene: TRBV2; CDR3nt: TGTGCCAGCAGTGGGCAATCTGGGGTCGTGAGCTCCTATAATTCACCCCTCCACTTT; CDR3aa: CASSGQSGVVSSYNSPLHF
j_gene: TRBJ1-2; d_gene: -; abundance: few; v_gene: TRBV9; CDR3nt: TGTGCCAGCAGCGCTCCGGATGGCTACACCTTC; CDR3aa: CASSAPDGYTF
j_gene: TRBJ2-7; d_gene: -; abundance: -; v_gene: TRBV28; CDR3nt: TGTGCCAGCAGTTTCTTTGGTGAGCAGTACTTC; CDR3aa: CASSFFGEQYF
j_gene: TRBJ2-1; d_gene: TRBD2; abundance: -; v_gene: TRBV11-2; CDR3nt: TGTGCCAGCAGCTTGGGGCTCAGCGGGACCTACAATGAGCAGTTCTTC; CDR3aa: CASSLGLSGTYNEQFF
j_gene: TRBJ1-6; d_gene: TRBD1; abundance: -; v_gene: TRBV30; CDR3nt: TGTGCCTGGAGTGTAGCAGGGGGCGATAATTCACCCCTCCACTTT; CDR3aa: CAWSVAGGDNSPLHF
j_gene: TRBJ2-7; d_gene: TRBD2; abundance: few; v_gene: TRBV4-2; CDR3nt: TGTGCCAGCAGCCAAGAGATCCTAGCGGGAGGATCCGGGCAGTACTTC; CDR3aa: CASSQEILAGGSGQYF
j_gene: TRBJ1-1; d_gene: -; abundance: -; v_gene: TRBV2; CDR3nt: TGTGCCAGCAGTGCCGGGCCTCGAGGAGGAGCTTTCTTT; CDR3aa: CASSAGPRGGAFF
j_gene: TRBJ2-3; d_gene: TRBD1; abundance: -; v_gene: TRBV7-9; CDR3nt: TGTGCCAGCAGCTCCACGGACAGGTTCGCCCCTCTTGGCACAGATACGCAGTATTTT; CDR3aa: CASSSTDRFAPLGTDTQYF